This record looks at one TCR beta chain sequence and its context. Its antigen is not known. The data were taken from a study of blood T cells in healthy people across ages. Broader study findings: A strong correlation was seen between TCR beta diversity and naive T cell percentage.

Sample-barcoded 5' priming and a J-beta primer mix drove a second PCR of roughly 7 to 11 cycles. From the 5' RACE reads, TCRdb called clonotypes with MiXCR, one entry per CDR3 protein. The table shows around 1,000,000 distinct CDR3 sequences, with 35% to 40% occurring only once. The CDR3 is 13 amino acids. CDR1 is MNHEY and CDR2 is SVGEGT in the germline V gene. Deletions cut 5 bases from V and 7 bases from J, with 15 bases between. Those donating, healthy Caucasian individuals from Russia, were aged about 6 to 100. Material: blood. This sequence joins TRBV6-2 or TRBV6-3 and TRBJ2-7; D unresolved. The TCR originated in a man younger than 30 in good health. CDR3 loop: CASSDRPESEQYF. DNA for the CDR3: TGTGCCAGCAGTGACCGCCCGGAAAGTGAGCAGTACTTC.